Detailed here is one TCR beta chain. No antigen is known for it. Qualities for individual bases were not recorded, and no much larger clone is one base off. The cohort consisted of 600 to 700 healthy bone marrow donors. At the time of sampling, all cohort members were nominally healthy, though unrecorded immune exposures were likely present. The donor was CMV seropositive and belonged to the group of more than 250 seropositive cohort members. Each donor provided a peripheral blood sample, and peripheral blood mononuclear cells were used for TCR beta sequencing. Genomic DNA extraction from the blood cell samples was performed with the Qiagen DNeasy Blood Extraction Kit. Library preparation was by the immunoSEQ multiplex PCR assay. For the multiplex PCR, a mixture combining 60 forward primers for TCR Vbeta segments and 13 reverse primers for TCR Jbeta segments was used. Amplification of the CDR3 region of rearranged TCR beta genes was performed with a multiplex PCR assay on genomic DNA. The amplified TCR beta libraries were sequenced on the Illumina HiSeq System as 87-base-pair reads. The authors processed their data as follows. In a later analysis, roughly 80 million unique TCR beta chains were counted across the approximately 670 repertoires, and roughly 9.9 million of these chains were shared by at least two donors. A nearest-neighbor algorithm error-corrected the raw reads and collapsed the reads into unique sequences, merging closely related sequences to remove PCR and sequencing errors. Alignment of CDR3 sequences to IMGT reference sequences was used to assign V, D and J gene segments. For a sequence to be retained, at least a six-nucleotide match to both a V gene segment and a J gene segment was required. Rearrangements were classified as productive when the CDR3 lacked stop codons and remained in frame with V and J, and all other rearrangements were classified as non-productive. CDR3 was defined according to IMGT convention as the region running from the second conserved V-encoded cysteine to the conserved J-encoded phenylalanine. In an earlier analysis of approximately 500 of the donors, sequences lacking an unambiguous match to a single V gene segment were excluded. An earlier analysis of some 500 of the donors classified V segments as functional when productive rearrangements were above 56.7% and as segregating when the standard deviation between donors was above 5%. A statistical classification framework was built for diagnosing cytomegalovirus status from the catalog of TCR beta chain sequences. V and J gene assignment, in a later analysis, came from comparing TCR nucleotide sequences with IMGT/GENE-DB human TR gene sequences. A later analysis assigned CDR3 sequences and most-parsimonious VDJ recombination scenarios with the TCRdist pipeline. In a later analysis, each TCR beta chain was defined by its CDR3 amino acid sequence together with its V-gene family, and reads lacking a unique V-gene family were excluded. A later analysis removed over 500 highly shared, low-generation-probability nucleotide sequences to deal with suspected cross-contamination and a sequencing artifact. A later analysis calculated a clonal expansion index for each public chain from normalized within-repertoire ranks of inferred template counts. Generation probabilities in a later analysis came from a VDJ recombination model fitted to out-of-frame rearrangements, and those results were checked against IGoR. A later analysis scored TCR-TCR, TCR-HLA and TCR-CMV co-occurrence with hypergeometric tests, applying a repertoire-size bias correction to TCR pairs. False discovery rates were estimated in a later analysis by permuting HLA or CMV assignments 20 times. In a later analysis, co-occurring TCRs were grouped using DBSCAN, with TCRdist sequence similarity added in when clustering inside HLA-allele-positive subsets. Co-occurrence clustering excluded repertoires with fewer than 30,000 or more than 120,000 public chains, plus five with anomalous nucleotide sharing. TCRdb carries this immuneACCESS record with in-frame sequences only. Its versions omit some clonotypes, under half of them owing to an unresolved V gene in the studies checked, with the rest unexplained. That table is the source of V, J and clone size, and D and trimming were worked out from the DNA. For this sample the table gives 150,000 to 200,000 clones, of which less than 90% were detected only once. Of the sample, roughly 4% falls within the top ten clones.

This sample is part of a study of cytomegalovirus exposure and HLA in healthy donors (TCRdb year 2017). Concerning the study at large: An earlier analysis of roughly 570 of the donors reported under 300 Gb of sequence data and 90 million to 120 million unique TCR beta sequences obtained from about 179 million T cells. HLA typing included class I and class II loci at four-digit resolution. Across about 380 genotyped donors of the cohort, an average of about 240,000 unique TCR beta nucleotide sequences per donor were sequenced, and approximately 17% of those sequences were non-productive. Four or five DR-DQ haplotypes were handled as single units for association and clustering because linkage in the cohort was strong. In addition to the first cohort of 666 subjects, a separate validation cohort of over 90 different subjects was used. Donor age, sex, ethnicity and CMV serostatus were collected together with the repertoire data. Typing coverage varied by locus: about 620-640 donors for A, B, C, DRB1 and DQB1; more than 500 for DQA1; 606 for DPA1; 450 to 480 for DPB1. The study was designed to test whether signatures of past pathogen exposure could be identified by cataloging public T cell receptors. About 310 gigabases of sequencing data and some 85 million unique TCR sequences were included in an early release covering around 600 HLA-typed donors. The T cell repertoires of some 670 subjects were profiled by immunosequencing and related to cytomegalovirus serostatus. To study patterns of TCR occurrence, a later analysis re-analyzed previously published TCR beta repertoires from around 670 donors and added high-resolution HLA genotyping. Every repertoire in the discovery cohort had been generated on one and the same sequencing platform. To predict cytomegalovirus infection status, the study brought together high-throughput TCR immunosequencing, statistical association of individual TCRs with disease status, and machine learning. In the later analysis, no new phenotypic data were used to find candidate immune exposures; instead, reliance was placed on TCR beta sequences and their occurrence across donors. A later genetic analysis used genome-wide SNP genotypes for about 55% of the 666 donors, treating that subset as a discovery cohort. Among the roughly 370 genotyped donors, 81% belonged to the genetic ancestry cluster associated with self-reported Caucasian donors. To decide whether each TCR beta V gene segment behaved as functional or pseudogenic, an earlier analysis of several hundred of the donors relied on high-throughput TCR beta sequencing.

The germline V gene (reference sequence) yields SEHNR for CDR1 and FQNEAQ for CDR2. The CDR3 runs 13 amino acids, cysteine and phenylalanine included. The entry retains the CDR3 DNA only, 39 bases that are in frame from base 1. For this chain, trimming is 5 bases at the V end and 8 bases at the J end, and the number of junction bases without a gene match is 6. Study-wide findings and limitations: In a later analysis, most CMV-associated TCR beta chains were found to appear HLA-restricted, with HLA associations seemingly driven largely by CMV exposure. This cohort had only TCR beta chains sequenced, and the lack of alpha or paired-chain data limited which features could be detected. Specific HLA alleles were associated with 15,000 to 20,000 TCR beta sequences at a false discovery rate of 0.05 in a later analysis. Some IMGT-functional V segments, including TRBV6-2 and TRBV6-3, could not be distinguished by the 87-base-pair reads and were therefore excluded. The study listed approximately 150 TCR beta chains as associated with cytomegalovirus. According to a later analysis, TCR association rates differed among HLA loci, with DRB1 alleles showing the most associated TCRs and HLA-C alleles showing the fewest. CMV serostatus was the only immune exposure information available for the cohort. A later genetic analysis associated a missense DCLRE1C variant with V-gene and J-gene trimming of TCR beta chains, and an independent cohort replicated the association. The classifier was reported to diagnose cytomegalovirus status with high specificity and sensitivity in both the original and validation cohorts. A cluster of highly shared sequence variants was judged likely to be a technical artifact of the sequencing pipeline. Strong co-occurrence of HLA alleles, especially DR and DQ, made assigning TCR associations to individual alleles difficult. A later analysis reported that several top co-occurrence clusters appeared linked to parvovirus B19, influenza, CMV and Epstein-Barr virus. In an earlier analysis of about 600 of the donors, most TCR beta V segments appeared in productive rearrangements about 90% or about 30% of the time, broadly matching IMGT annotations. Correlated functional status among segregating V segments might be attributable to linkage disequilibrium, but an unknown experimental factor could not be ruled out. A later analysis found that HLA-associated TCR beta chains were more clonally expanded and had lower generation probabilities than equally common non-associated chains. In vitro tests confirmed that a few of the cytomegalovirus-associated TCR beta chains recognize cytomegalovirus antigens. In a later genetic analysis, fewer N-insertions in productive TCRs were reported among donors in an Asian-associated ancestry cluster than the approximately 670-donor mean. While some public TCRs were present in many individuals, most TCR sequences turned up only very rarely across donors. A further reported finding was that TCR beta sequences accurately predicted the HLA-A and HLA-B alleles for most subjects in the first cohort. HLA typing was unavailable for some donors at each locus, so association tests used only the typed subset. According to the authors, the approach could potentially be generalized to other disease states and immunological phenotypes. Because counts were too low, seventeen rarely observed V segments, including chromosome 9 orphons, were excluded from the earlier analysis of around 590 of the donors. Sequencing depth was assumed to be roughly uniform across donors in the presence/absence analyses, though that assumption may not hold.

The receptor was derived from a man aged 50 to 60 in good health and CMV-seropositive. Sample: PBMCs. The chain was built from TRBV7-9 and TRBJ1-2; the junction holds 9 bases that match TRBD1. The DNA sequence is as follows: TGTGCCAGCAGCATCGGGACAGGGTACGGCTACACCTTC. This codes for CASSIGTGYGYTF.